These 25 T cell receptor beta chains were all obtained from the same sample, sequenced in a study of OX40 agonist ivuxolimab in advanced cancers. Here immunoSEQ multiplex PCR was the method, and the copy in TCRdb shows in-frame clones only, minus some. The data show some 67,000 clones, around 80% seen once. The starting material was CD4+ or CD8+ T cells sorted from blood, obtained in a trial of the OX40 agonist ivuxolimab. The receptor source for this set is an adult with an advanced solid tumor such as melanoma, head and neck, liver or kidney cancer.

This chain links TRBV6-5 with TRBJ2-5; TRBD2 is a possible D gene (5 bases). Per the germline V gene, CDR1 is MNHEY and CDR2 is SVGAGI. V shed 0 bases and J shed 5 bases, with 7 bases lying between them. The CDR3 has 13 amino acids. In DNA, the CDR3 is TGTGCCAGCAGTTACTCGAGAGGGGAGACCCAGTACTTC. This translates into CASSYSRGETQYF.

The chain uses TRBV5-1 and TRBJ1-1, with a tentative D call TRBD1 (5 bases). The CDR3 extends over 13 amino acids. V lost 4 bases and J 0 bases, leaving 7 bases between the germline ends. Looked up from germline, CDR1 is SGHRS and CDR2 is YFSETQ. The CDR3 region is CASSGAMNTEAFF. The DNA for the CDR3 is TGCGCCAGCAGCGGGGCAATGAACACTGAAGCTTTCTTT.

This clone came up a few times. This sequence joins TRBV6-1 and TRBJ1-6, with a tentative D call TRBD1 (5 bases). Per germline, CDR1 MNHNS and CDR2 SASEGT. The CDR3 has 12 residues. The V gene lost 6 bases and the J gene lost 10 bases, with 10 bases spanning the gap. The CDR3, as DNA: TGTGCCAGCAGGCAGGGTATCTCACCCCTCCACTTT. It codes for CASRQGISPLHF.

The chain joins TRBV9 to TRBJ2-1, with 13 bases matching TRBD2. Trimming removed 0 bases from V and 8 bases from J; junction bases left unmatched: 11. The germline gives CDR1 SGDLS, CDR2 YYNGEE. This CDR3 comprises 18 residues. The CDR3 sequence is CASSVGTSGSKPPDEQFF. In nucleotides, the CDR3 is TGTGCCAGCAGCGTAGGGACTAGCGGGAGTAAACCTCCGGATGAGCAGTTCTTC.

The chain carries TRBV30 and TRBJ1-4; D is unresolved. This CDR3 contains 15 residues. Germline CDR1 GTSNPN, CDR2 SVGIG (reference sequence). Deletions cut 1 base from V and 8 bases from J, with 17 bases between. The CDR3 here is CAWSAAWAAREKLFF. As DNA, the CDR3 is TGTGCCTGGAGTGCCGCGTGGGCCGCTCGGGAAAAACTGTTTTTT.

This chain joins TRBV7-2 and TRBJ2-5; TRBD1 aligns across 8 bases. Gene TRBJ2-7 matches the end of the DNA better, so the J call may be wrong. This CDR3 region has 15 residues. CDR1 is SGHTA and CDR2 is FQGNSA in the germline V gene. The CDR3 reads CASSIQGETSYEQYF. The CDR3 DNA reads as TGTGCCAGCAGCATACAGGGGGAAACTTCCTACGAGCAGTACTTC.

The chain links TRBV11-2 to TRBJ1-1; the match to TRBD1 covers 8 bases. After removal of 5 bases from V and 5 bases from J, the junction contained 7 bases not matched to a gene. CDR3 length: 14 amino acids. Germline CDR1 SGHAT, CDR2 FQNNGV. The chain's CDR3 is CASSTFTGGTEAFF. The CDR3 DNA sequence: TGTGCCAGCAGCACCTTTACAGGGGGGACTGAAGCTTTCTTT.

V and J are TRBV27 and TRBJ1-4; no clear D gene. The CDR3 runs to 18 residues. The ends were cut back, 3 bases at V and 0 bases at J, with 17 bases in the middle. Germline loops: CDR1 MNHEY, CDR2 SMNVEV (reference sequence). CDR3 sequence: CASSLGWGSDATNEKLFF. The CDR3 DNA sequence: TGTGCCAGCAGTTTGGGTTGGGGATCGGATGCAACTAATGAAAAACTGTTTTTT.

This chain uses TRBV6-5 with TRBJ2-7; D remains ambiguous. Germline values: CDR1 MNHEY, CDR2 SVGAGI. V shed 4 bases and J shed 3 bases, with 10 bases lying between them. This CDR3 has 13 amino acids. The chain's CDR3 is CASSSESHYEQYF. For the CDR3, the DNA is TGTGCCAGCAGTTCCGAGAGCCACTACGAGCAGTACTTC.

This clone was seen more than once but under ten times. The genes are TRBV7-9 and TRBJ1-1; 7 nucleotides agree with TRBD1. Germline CDR1 is SEHNR and CDR2 is FQNEAQ (reference sequence). The CDR3 extends over 16 amino acids. With V trimmed by 4 bases and J by 1 base, 9 bases remained unmatched. As DNA, the CDR3 is TGTGCCAGCAGCTCGATACCAGACAGGGCGAACACTGAAGCTTTCTTT. Protein product: CASSSIPDRANTEAFF.

This rearrangement joins TRBV29-1 to TRBJ2-1, with a weak D call TRBD1 (6 bases). The CDR3 is 14 residues long. V gave up 7 bases and J gave up 7 bases, with 20 bases separating them. CDR1 and CDR2 (germline): SQVTM, ANQGSEA. In nucleotides, the CDR3 is TGCAGCGGCCTCAGTCCAGTGGGGGCAAATGAGCAGTTCTTC. Residues: CSGLSPVGANEQFF.

The chain joins TRBV11-2 to TRBJ1-6; D is unclear. The V end lost 6 bases, the J end lost 7 bases, and 10 bases lay between the germline ends. There are 13 residues in the CDR3. Per the germline V gene, CDR1 is SGHAT and CDR2 is FQNNGV. This CDR3 is CASSFSGNSPLHF. CDR3 bases: TGTGCCAGCAGTTTCAGCGGGAATTCACCCCTCCACTTT.

The chain links TRBV5-4 to TRBJ2-2; 9 nucleotides match TRBD2. J was trimmed by 2 bases and V by 5 bases; bases with no gene match: 4. CDR1 and CDR2 from the germline V gene are SGHNT and YYREEE (reference sequence). The CDR3 length is 15 residues. The CDR3 loop is CASSQTSGNTGELFF. CDR3 coding DNA: TGTGCCAGCAGTCAGACTAGCGGAAACACCGGGGAGCTGTTTTTT. Together with reference TRBV5-4 and TRBJ2-2, the CDR3 gives the full variable domain: ETGVTQSPTHLIKTRGQQVTLRCSSQSGHNTVSWYQQALGQGPQFIFQYYREEENGRGNFPPRFSGLQFPNYSSELNVNALELDDSALYLCASSQTSGNTGELFFGEGSRLTVL.

At least ten counts were recorded for this clone. V gene TRBV4-1 combines with J gene TRBJ1-3; D is unresolved. This CDR3 is built from 16 residues. V lost 0 bases and J 4 bases, leaving 13 bases between the germline ends. Germline assignment: CDR1 MGHRA and CDR2 YSYEKL. CDR3: CASSQDRGRGGNTIYF. Here the CDR3 DNA reads TGCGCCAGCAGCCAAGATCGAGGGCGGGGAGGAAACACCATATATTTT.

This chain links TRBV30 with TRBJ1-6; tentative D call: TRBD1 (5 bases). This CDR3 has 16 amino acids. Trimming removed 6 bases from V and 2 bases from J, with 17 bases in between. Germline lookup yields CDR1 GTSNPN and CDR2 SVGIG (reference sequence). CDR3 region: CACPRVRQTYNSPLHF. The CDR3 DNA sequence: TGTGCCTGTCCCAGGGTCCGACAGACCTATAATTCACCCCTCCACTTT.

The gene calls are TRBV7-6 and TRBJ2-1, with D maybe TRBD2 (5 bases). There are 16 residues in the CDR3. The V and J ends lost 2 bases and 6 bases respectively, with 17 bases between them. Germline V gene data show CDR1 as SGHVS and CDR2 as FNYEAQ. CDR3 region: CASSLQSGNSINEQFF. The CDR3 region has the DNA TGTGCCAGCAGCTTACAAAGCGGCAATTCAATCAATGAGCAGTTCTTC.

The chain uses TRBV7-2 and TRBJ2-7, with D uncertain. This CDR3 is 11 amino acids long. V lost 8 bases and J lost 2, with 7 bases in between. The germline CDR1 and CDR2 sequences are SGHTA and FQGNSA. CDR3 amino acids: CASSDTYEQYF. The CDR3 nucleotides read TGTGCCAGCTCTGACACCTACGAGCAGTACTTC. Full variable domain (rest looked up from reference TRBV7-2 and TRBJ2-7): GAGVSQSPSNKVTEKGKDVELRCDPISGHTALYWYRQSLGQGLEFLIYFQGNSAPDKSGLPSDRFSAERTGGSVSTLTIQRTQQEDSAVYLCASSDTYEQYFGPGTRLTVT.

The chain carries TRBV28 and TRBJ2-5; 11 bases are shared with TRBD1. The CDR3 extends over 16 amino acids. CDR1 MDHEN and CDR2 SYDVKM come from the germline V gene. The junction had 5 bases not matched to a gene; V was cut back by 4 bases and J by 1 base. CDR3 protein: CASSSAGTGGQETQYF. The CDR3 DNA reads as TGTGCCAGCAGTTCGGCCGGGACAGGGGGCCAAGAGACCCAGTACTTC. Filled out from reference TRBV28 and TRBJ2-5, the complete variable domain reads DVKVTQSSRYLVKRTGEKVFLECVQDMDHENMFWYRQDPGLGLRLIYFSYDVKMKEKGDIPEGYSVSREKKERFSLILESASTNQTSMYLCASSSAGTGGQETQYFGPGTRLLVL.

The rearrangement joins TRBV4-1 to TRBJ2-5; D perhaps matches TRBD2 (6 bases). The length of the CDR3 is 17 residues. The germline V gene encodes CDR1 MGHRA and CDR2 YSYEKL. V was clipped by 4 bases and J by 2 bases, with 20 bases between them. For the CDR3, the DNA is TGCGCCAGCAGCCCCCGCGGGGCCGGAGGGCATCAAGAGACCCAGTACTTC. As protein: CASSPRGAGGHQETQYF.

This clone occurred once. The chain recombines TRBV6-6 with TRBJ2-1; 10 bases agree with TRBD1. Germline CDR1 and CDR2: MNHNY and SVGAGI (reference sequence). The trim removed 6 bases at V and 2 bases at J, leaving 1 base unmatched. The CDR3 loop spans 14 amino acids. CDR3 loop: CASRDRGAYNEQFF. Written as DNA, the CDR3 is TGTGCCAGCAGGGACAGGGGGGCCTACAATGAGCAGTTCTTC.

This clone was seen more than once but under ten times. The V call is TRBV6-4, the J call TRBJ2-3; D is unresolved. The germline V gene has CDR1 MRHNA and CDR2 SNTAGT. The V end was cut by 4 bases, the J end by 0 bases, with 5 bases between. The CDR3 spans 13 residues. The CDR3 reads CASSVTSTDTQYF. CDR3 DNA: TGTGCCAGCAGTGTAACAAGCACAGATACGCAGTATTTT.

V and J are TRBV2 and TRBJ2-4; the D gene is possibly TRBD1 (6 bases). The CDR3 has 14 residues. Trimming took off 5 bases at V and 4 bases at J, with 12 bases between the two ends. CDR1 and CDR2 from the germline V gene are SNHLY and FYNNEI. CDR3 coding DNA: TGTGCCAGCAGTACAACAGGGACAAAAAACATTCAGTACTTC. This codes for CASSTTGTKNIQYF.

The gene calls are TRBV27 and TRBJ2-2, with D possibly TRBD1 on 5 matching bases. Trimming shortened V by 3 bases and J by 4 bases, and 9 bases separated the two germline ends. The CDR3 runs 14 residues. Germline CDR1 is MNHEY and CDR2 is SMNVEV (reference sequence). The CDR3 protein is CASSFARVTGELFF. CDR3 sequence (DNA): TGTGCCAGCAGTTTCGCCAGGGTCACCGGGGAGCTGTTTTTT.

The chain carries TRBV5-4 and TRBJ2-3, with 13 bases fitting TRBD2. Losses at the gene ends were 4 bases for V and 6 bases for J; bases not matched to a gene: 11. Germline V gene lookup returns CDR1 SGHNT and CDR2 YYREEE (reference sequence). The CDR3 has 17 residues. The CDR3 here is CASSPYGLAGAGDTQYF. In nucleotides, the CDR3 is TGTGCCAGCAGCCCGTACGGACTAGCGGGGGCCGGGGATACGCAGTATTTT.

This clone was seen a few times. The V call is TRBV2, the J call TRBJ2-7; 7 nucleotides agree with TRBD1. Germline values: CDR1 SNHLY, CDR2 FYNNEI. CDR3 size: 12 residues. V trimming: 6 bases; J trimming: 4 bases; junction bases outside the gene matches: 3. This chain's CDR3 is CASSAQGYEQYF. The CDR3 nucleotides read TGTGCCAGCAGCGCACAGGGGTACGAGCAGTACTTC.